One and the same sample provided the 3 T cell receptor beta chains below, sequenced in a study of blood T cell repertoires in COVID-19. Generated by immunoSEQ multiplex PCR, the TCRdb table keeps only in-frame clones and is missing some. This sample carries 150,000 to 200,000 clones, 70% to 80% of them seen once, and the ten largest clones take roughly 7.5%. Sequencing was carried out using peripheral blood. The receptors shown here come from a man in his 60s with acute or convalescent COVID-19.

The V gene is TRBV18, the J gene TRBJ1-2; D is uncertain. CDR1 is KGHSH and CDR2 is LQKENI in the germline V gene. Trimming pared 2 bases from V and 3 bases from J, leaving 7 bases between. The length of the CDR3 is 13 residues. CDR3 DNA: TGTGCCAGCTCACCAACGGCGGACTATGGCTACACCTTC. Translation: CASSPTADYGYTF. The full variable domain, completed using reference TRBV18 and TRBJ1-2, is NAGVMQNPRHLVRRRGQEARLRCSPMKGHSHVYWYRQLPEEGLKFMVYLQKENIIDESGMPKERFSAEFPKEGPSILRIQQVVRGDSAAYFCASSPTADYGYTFGSGTRLTVV.

The chain employs TRBV19 and TRBJ2-1, with D possibly being TRBD1 (5 bases). CDR1 and CDR2 from the germline V gene are LNHDA and SQIVND (reference sequence). V was pared by 2 bases and J by 5 bases, with 16 bases between. The CDR3 totals 16 residues. CDR3 bases: TGTGCCAGTAGTATAATCGAGGACACCTCGAACAATGAGCAGTTCTTC. This translates into CASSIIEDTSNNEQFF.

The chain couples TRBV9 to TRBJ1-2; TRBD1 agrees at 8 bases. This CDR3 contains 14 residues. J gave up 4 bases and V 4 bases, and 6 bases lay outside the gene matches. Germline V gene lookup returns CDR1 SGDLS and CDR2 YYNGEE. The CDR3 here is CASSSAGTGYGYTF. Written as DNA, the CDR3 is TGTGCCAGCAGCTCAGCCGGGACAGGCTATGGCTACACCTTC.